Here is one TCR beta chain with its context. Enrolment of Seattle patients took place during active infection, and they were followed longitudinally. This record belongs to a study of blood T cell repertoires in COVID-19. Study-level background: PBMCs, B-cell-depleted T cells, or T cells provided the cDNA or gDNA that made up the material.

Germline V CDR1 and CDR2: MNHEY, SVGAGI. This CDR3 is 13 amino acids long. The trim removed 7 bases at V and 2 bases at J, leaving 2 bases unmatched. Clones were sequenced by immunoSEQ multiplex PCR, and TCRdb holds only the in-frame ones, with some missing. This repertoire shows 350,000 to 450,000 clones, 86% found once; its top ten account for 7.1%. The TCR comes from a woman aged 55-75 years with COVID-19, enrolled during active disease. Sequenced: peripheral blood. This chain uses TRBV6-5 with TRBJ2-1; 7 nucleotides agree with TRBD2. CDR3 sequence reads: CASNSGTYNEQFF. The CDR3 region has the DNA TGTGCCAGCAACAGCGGGACCTACAATGAGCAGTTCTTC.